This T cell receptor (beta chain) stems from a study of cytomegalovirus exposure and HLA in healthy donors. In the PCR, 60 Vbeta and 13 Jbeta primers were used. The repertoire was sequenced with immunoSEQ multiplex PCR; TCRdb's copy has only in-frame clones and lacks some. Of 150,000 to 160,000 clones in the sample, approximately 84% were seen once. V gave up 4 bases and J gave up 5 bases, with 17 bases separating them. From germline, CDR1 is SGHTA and CDR2 FQGNSA. The CDR3 covers 15 residues. The source material was PBMCs. The chain uses TRBV7-2 and TRBJ2-5; perhaps TRBD2 as D (5 bases). The clonotype comes from a woman under 30 in good health and CMV-seronegative. Here the CDR3 reads CASSSLGGRQETQYF. The CDR3 nucleotides are TGTGCCAGCAGCTCCCTAGGAGGACGTCAGGAGACCCAGTACTTC.